The rows below give T cell receptor beta chains drawn from one sample of a study of OX40 agonist ivuxolimab in advanced cancers. Sequencing used immunoSEQ multiplex PCR; TCRdb keeps in-frame clones, though not all of them. In the table there are about 130,000 clones, roughly 92% of which are singletons. The sample in question was CD4+ or CD8+ T cells sorted from blood, obtained in a trial of the OX40 agonist ivuxolimab. The receptors shown here come from an adult with an advanced solid tumor such as melanoma, head and neck, liver or kidney cancer. Each CDR3 is given with its conserved first and last residue. A D gene is named only where the DNA matches it firmly. Some rows have no size entry. The others give once, few or many, or a class for an expanded clone.

clone_size j_call d_call v_call cdr3_nt cdr3_aa
. TRBJ2-5 TRBD2 TRBV7-3 TGTGCCAGCAGTAACTCGGGACTAGCAGCTCAAGAGACCCAGTACTTC CASSNSGLAAQETQYF
. TRBJ2-1 . TRBV5-1 TGCGCCAGCAGCTTGGGCCTCAACAATGAGCAGTTCTTC CASSLGLNNEQFF
. TRBJ1-2 . TRBV28 TGTGCCAGCAGTTTACGGGGTCCTCCCTATGGCTACACCTTC CASSLRGPPYGYTF
. TRBJ1-1 TRBD1 TRBV27 TGTGCCAGCAGTGCCCGGACAGGGCAAGATTTCTTT CASSARTGQDFF
. TRBJ1-5 TRBD1 TRBV15 TGTGCCACCAGCAGAAGCAGTGGGACAGCTAGCAATCAGCCCCAGCATTTT CATSRSSGTASNQPQHF
. TRBJ2-7 TRBD2 TRBV5-1 TGCGCCAGCAGCTTGGGACTAGCGGGAACCTACGAGCAGTACTTC CASSLGLAGTYEQYF
. TRBJ1-2 . TRBV18 TGTGCCAGCTCACCAGTGGAGACTTCCAGTGGCTACACCTTC CASSPVETSSGYTF
. TRBJ2-7 . TRBV27 TGTGCCAGCAGCCAAGCGGTGAGACTAGTTCCCCGTGGCCACGAGCAGTACTTC CASSQAVRLVPRGHEQYF
. TRBJ1-3 . TRBV5-1 TGCGCCAGCAGCTTGGCCGACGGACAGACGGGAAACACCATATATTTT CASSLADGQTGNTIYF
. TRBJ2-2 TRBD1 TRBV5-1 TGCGCCAGCAGCTTGGGAGGGGGCGGCTACACCGGGGAGCTGTTTTTT CASSLGGGGYTGELFF
few TRBJ2-7 . TRBV7-2 TGTGCCAGCAGGTACATGCCCCGGTCCTACGAGCAGTACTTC CASRYMPRSYEQYF
once TRBJ2-2 . TRBV6-1 TGTGCCAGCAGTGAACGGGTGGCTACCGGGGAGCTGTTTTTT CASSERVATGELFF
once TRBJ2-7 TRBD2 TRBV7-9 TGTGCCAGCAGCTTAGGACTAGCGGGAGGGTACGAGCAGTACTTC CASSLGLAGGYEQYF
. TRBJ2-1 . TRBV7-2 TGTGCCAGCAGCTTAGTTCCGGGATACAATGAGCAGTTCTTC CASSLVPGYNEQFF
. TRBJ2-7 . TRBV11-3 TGTGCCAGCAGCCCCGAGCACGGCGAGCAGTACTTC CASSPEHGEQYF
. TRBJ1-5 . TRBV6-1 TGTGCCAGCAGTGAACGAGCGAGGGATAGCAATCAGCCCCAGCATTTT CASSERARDSNQPQHF
. TRBJ2-3 TRBD2 TRBV6-5 TGTGCCAGCAGACCTAGCGGGAGCACAGATACGCAGTATTTT CASRPSGSTDTQYF
. TRBJ2-7 TRBD2 TRBV5-1 TGCGCCAGCAGCTTGATTACTAGCGGGACTCCCTACGAGCAGTACTTC CASSLITSGTPYEQYF
. TRBJ2-3 . TRBV5-1 TGCGCCAGCAGAGGCGACGGGGGTCTTACAGATACGCAGTATTTT CASRGDGGLTDTQYF
few TRBJ1-4 . TRBV6-5 TGTGCCAGCAGTTACAGGATCGGTGAAAAACTGTTTTTT CASSYRIGEKLFF
. TRBJ1-4 . TRBV5-8 TGTGCCAGCAGCCTAGTGGCCTCGTCCAACACCCTAGGTGAAAAACTGTTTTTT CASSLVASSNTLGEKLFF
. TRBJ1-1 TRBD1 TRBV11-2 TGTGCCAGCAGCTTGGACTCACAGGGGCTAAAAGCTTTCTTT CASSLDSQGLKAFF
. TRBJ2-6 . TRBV5-1 TGCGCCAGCACCCCCAGTAGTGGCTCTGGGGCCAACGTCCTGACTTTC CASTPSSGSGANVLTF
. TRBJ2-1 TRBD2 TRBV5-1 TGCGCCAGCAGCACCGGACTAGCGGGATTGGTGAGCTCCTACAATGAGCAGTTCTTC CASSTGLAGLVSSYNEQFF
. TRBJ2-2 . TRBV28 TGTGCCAGCAGTTTAGGCGGAGATACGAACACCGGGGAGCTGTTTTTT CASSLGGDTNTGELFF
once TRBJ2-2 . TRBV7-9 TGTGCCAGCAGCTCCCCGGTGGGGGGGGCACAGAACACCGGGGAGCTGTTTTTT CASSSPVGGAQNTGELFF
few TRBJ2-7 . TRBV28 TGTGCCAGCAGTTTATTCCTGGACGAGCAGTACTTC CASSLFLDEQYF
. TRBJ1-3 . TRBV19 TGTGCCAGTAGTCCTGGGGGCCTTCCACCCTCTGGAAACACCATATATTTT CASSPGGLPPSGNTIYF
. TRBJ2-1 TRBD1 TRBV28 TGTGCCAGCAGTTTTGGTACCGGACAGGTCCTTAGGAGGGAGCAGTTCTTC CASSFGTGQVLRREQFF
. TRBJ1-1 . TRBV7-3 TGTGCCAGCAGCAAGGATCAGATGGCCACTGAAGCTTTCTTT CASSKDQMATEAFF
. TRBJ1-5 . TRBV5-1 TGCGCCAGCAGCTTGGCCCCGGCGGGTGGCAATCAGCCCCAGCATTTT CASSLAPAGGNQPQHF
. TRBJ2-5 TRBD1 TRBV18 TGTGCCAGCAAGAGAGACAGGGACCAAGAGACCCAGTACTTC CASKRDRDQETQYF
. TRBJ1-2 . TRBV28 TGTGCCAGCAGTGTTGGGGGGTCGGACTATGGCTACACCTTC CASSVGGSDYGYTF
. TRBJ2-6 . TRBV19 TGTGCCTCCAGGAAGGAGGGGGTCTCTGGGGCCAACGTCCTGACTTTC CASRKEGVSGANVLTF
. TRBJ1-2 . TRBV5-6 TGTGCCAGCAGCTTGACGGGGATTGTGGATGGCTACACCTTC CASSLTGIVDGYTF
once TRBJ2-3 TRBD2 TRBV28 TGTGCCAGCAGGGGTAGCGGGAGAGCGTCAGATACGCAGTATTTT CASRGSGRASDTQYF
. TRBJ2-1 TRBD2 TRBV9 TGTGCCAGCAGCCCGGCGGCAGCGGGAGTTTCCTACAATGAGCAGTTCTTC CASSPAAAGVSYNEQFF
. TRBJ2-3 . TRBV18 TGTGCCAGTCGGGATGCTGGCACAGATACGCAGTATTTT CASRDAGTDTQYF
. TRBJ1-1 TRBD1 TRBV11-3 TGTGCCAGCGGACAGGGGGCCAAGAACACTGAAGCTTTCTTT CASGQGAKNTEAFF
. TRBJ2-5 TRBD2 TRBV5-4 TGTGCCAGCAGCTTCGGGACAGGACTAGCGGTCCAAGAGACCCAGTACTTC CASSFGTGLAVQETQYF
. TRBJ2-7 . TRBV28 TGTGCCAGCAGCGCCGGTCGCGAGATACACTACGAGCAGTACTTC CASSAGREIHYEQYF
. TRBJ1-4 . TRBV7-2 TGTGCCAGCAGCTTAGATTATCCGGCAGGGCTGTTTTTT CASSLDYPAGLFF
. TRBJ1-3 . TRBV6-5 TGTGCCAGCAGTTACTCGACAGGACACTCTGGAAACACCATATATTTT CASSYSTGHSGNTIYF
. TRBJ1-1 . TRBV4-2 TGTGCCAGCAGCCAAGATATTTCGAACACTGAAGCTTTCTTT CASSQDISNTEAFF
. TRBJ1-2 TRBD1 TRBV10-1 TGCGCCAGCACCCAGACAGGGTCCTCGCTTAGGTATGGCTACACCTTC CASTQTGSSLRYGYTF
once TRBJ2-7 . TRBV28 TGTGCCAGCTATACCGCGGGGGCCTCCTACGAGCAGTACTTC CASYTAGASYEQYF
. TRBJ2-1 . TRBV5-1 TGCGCCAGCAGCTTGGAGAGAAGGAATGAGCAGTTCTTC CASSLERRNEQFF
once TRBJ1-1 . TRBV2 TGTGCCAGCAGTGAAGTCGAGCTTGAAGCTTTCTTT CASSEVELEAFF
. TRBJ2-1 . TRBV18 TGTGCCAGCTCTCCCTCCCAGGGGGGTGACAATGAGCAGTTCTTC CASSPSQGGDNEQFF
. TRBJ1-1 TRBD1 TRBV27 TGTGCCAGCAGGCGACAGGGGCTGAACACTGAAGCTTTCTTT CASRRQGLNTEAFF
once TRBJ1-2 . TRBV30 TGTGCCTGGAGTGATCCGGGGGCGTGGGGCTACACCTTC CAWSDPGAWGYTF
. TRBJ1-5 . TRBV12-5 TGTGCTAGTGGTTTGGGGGGGGGCGGCAATCAGCCCCAGCATTTT CASGLGGGGNQPQHF
. TRBJ2-3 TRBD2 TRBV6-5 TGTGCCAGCAGTTCTCGACTAGCAGCAGATACGCAGTATTTT CASSSRLAADTQYF
. TRBJ1-1 TRBD1 TRBV27 TGTGCCAGCAGTTCCCCCGGGACAGGGAACGCTGAAGCTTTCTTT CASSSPGTGNAEAFF
. TRBJ2-7 . TRBV7-2 TGTGCCAGCAGCTTAGCATCCACAGGATCCTACGAGCAGTACTTC CASSLASTGSYEQYF
. TRBJ2-2 . TRBV10-3 TGTGCCATCAGAAGCACAGCGAACACCGGGGAGCTGTTTTTT CAIRSTANTGELFF
. TRBJ2-3 TRBD2 TRBV5-1 TGCGCCAGCACGTCTAGCGGCAGCACAGATACGCAGTATTTT CASTSSGSTDTQYF
once TRBJ2-7 . TRBV5-1 TGCGCCAGCAGCGAGCGAGGACAGCCGGCAGGATCCGAGCAGTACTTC CASSERGQPAGSEQYF